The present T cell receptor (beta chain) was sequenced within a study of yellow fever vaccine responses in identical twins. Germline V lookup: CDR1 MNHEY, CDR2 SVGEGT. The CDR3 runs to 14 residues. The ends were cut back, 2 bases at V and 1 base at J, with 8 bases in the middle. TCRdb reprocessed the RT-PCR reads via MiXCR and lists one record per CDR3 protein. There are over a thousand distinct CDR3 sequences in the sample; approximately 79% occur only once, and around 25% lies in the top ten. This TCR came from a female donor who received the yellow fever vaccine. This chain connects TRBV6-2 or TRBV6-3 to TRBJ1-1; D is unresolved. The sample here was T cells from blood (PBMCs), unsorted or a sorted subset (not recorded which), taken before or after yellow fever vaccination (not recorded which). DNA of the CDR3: TGTGCCAGCAGTTACGGGCGGCAGAACACTGAAGCTTTCTTT. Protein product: CASSYGRQNTEAFF.